These 21 T cell receptor beta chains came from one sample sequenced in a study of PD-1 blockade in classical Hodgkin lymphoma. Clones were read by immunoSEQ multiplex PCR, and TCRdb kept only the in-frame ones, dropping some. The sample records about 5,600 clones, approximately 80% being singletons. Each patient relapsed following autologous stem cell transplantation, and prior brentuximab vedotin exposure differed. After PBMCs were thawed, their CD8+ T cells were isolated by magnetic negative selection. This specimen consisted of CD8+ T cells from blood, obtained at baseline. The receptors were sampled from a human donor with classical Hodgkin lymphoma.

The V call is TRBV7-9, the J call TRBJ2-7, with 8 bases that match TRBD1. Trimming removed 2 bases from V and 3 bases from J; junction bases left unmatched: 6. This CDR3 region has 15 residues. The germline gives CDR1 SEHNR, CDR2 FQNEAQ (reference sequence). CDR3 amino acids: CASSLTLGQGYEQYF. CDR3 nucleotides: TGTGCCAGCAGCTTAACCCTAGGACAGGGCTACGAGCAGTACTTC.

The chain's CDR3 is CASSPRLAGGPYEQYF. The CDR3 DNA reads as TGCGCCAGCAGCCCCCGTTTAGCGGGGGGGCCCTACGAGCAGTACTTC. The chain carries TRBV4-3 and TRBJ2-5, with 11 bases aligning to TRBD2. The J call could be wrong; TRBJ2-7 is a better fit for the DNA end. CDR1 and CDR2 from the germline V gene are LGHNA and YSLEER. CDR3 length: 16 amino acids.

This clone came up once. The chain carries TRBV30 and TRBJ2-2; 7 nucleotides line up with TRBD1. The V and J ends lost 8 bases and 0 bases, in that order; junction bases with no gene match: 12. The CDR3 totals 16 residues. The germline V gene has CDR1 GTSNPN and CDR2 SVGIG (reference sequence). This CDR3 is CAGNRGSTSNTGELFF. CDR3 nucleotides: TGTGCCGGGAACAGGGGATCCACTTCGAACACCGGGGAGCTGTTTTTT.

The gene calls are TRBV6-5 and TRBJ1-1, with 7 nucleotides matching TRBD1. Germline-derived CDR1 and CDR2 are MNHEY and SVGAGI. The CDR3 covers 13 residues. The ends lost 6 bases at V and 4 bases at J; junction bases unmatched: 5. The CDR3 coding sequence is TGTGCCAGCAGCCCCAGGGGGGGCACTGAAGCTTTCTTT. Translation gives CASSPRGGTEAFF.

V gene TRBV2 combines with J gene TRBJ2-6; the D gene is possibly TRBD2 (6 bases). The V end lost 2 bases, the J end lost 11 bases, and 13 bases lay between the germline ends. The CDR3 sequence is 14 residues long. The germline V gene has CDR1 SNHLY and CDR2 FYNNEI. The CDR3 DNA reads as TGTGCCAGCAGTGAAAACCTCGGGGGTTACGTCCTGACTTTC. The encoded protein is CASSENLGGYVLTF. The full variable domain, its missing parts supplied by reference TRBV2 and TRBJ2-6, is EPEVTQTPSHQVTQMGQEVILRCVPISNHLYFYWYRQILGQKVEFLVSFYNNEISEKSEIFDDQFSVERPDGSNFTLKIRSTKLEDSAMYFCASSENLGGYVLTFGAGSRLTVL.

The chain joins TRBV6-5 to TRBJ1-1; D is unclear. The CDR3 extends over 15 amino acids. Germline V gene lookup returns CDR1 MNHEY and CDR2 SVGAGI. Trimming took off 0 bases at V and 5 bases at J, with 13 bases between the two ends. In nucleotides, the CDR3 is TGTGCCAGCAGTTACTCGAAGATGGTGGGAACTGAAGCTTTCTTT. As protein: CASSYSKMVGTEAFF.

The chain joins TRBV5-7 to TRBJ2-7; D is perhaps TRBD1 or TRBD2 (5 bases each). TRBV5-7 is placed among ORFs of uncertain function. The CDR3 is made up of 15 amino acids. V was cut by 2 bases and J by 0 bases, with 12 bases left in between. CDR3 in amino acids: CASSFEGCSSYEQYF. CDR3 in DNA: TGTGCCAGCAGCTTTGAGGGGTGTAGCTCCTACGAGCAGTACTTC.

The J gene is TRBJ2-1, the V gene TRBV10-1; possibly TRBD1 for D (5 bases). Germline CDR1 and CDR2: WNHNN and SYGVQD (reference sequence). This CDR3 has 13 residues. V lost 4 bases and J 5 bases, leaving 9 bases between the germline ends. The CDR3 reads CASSGDRDNEQFF. The CDR3 DNA sequence: TGCGCCAGCAGTGGAGACAGAGACAATGAGCAGTTCTTC.

The V and J genes are TRBV4-3 and TRBJ2-1; D possibly matches TRBD1 or TRBD2 (6 bases each). The V gene lost 4 bases and the J gene lost 1 base, with 14 bases spanning the gap. Germline assignment: CDR1 LGHNA and CDR2 YSLEER. CDR3 size: 16 residues. The CDR3 DNA reads as TGCGCCAGCAGCCTAAGTCCGGGGGCATCCTACAATGAGCAGTTCTTC. It yields the protein CASSLSPGASYNEQFF.

This chain connects TRBV7-3 to TRBJ2-3; D remains ambiguous. The CDR3 is 14 amino acids. V lost 0 bases and J 0 bases, leaving 4 bases between the germline ends. The germline V gene has CDR1 SGHTA and CDR2 FQGTGA. The DNA for the CDR3 is TGTGCCAGCAGCTTAACGGGGAGCACAGATACGCAGTATTTT. Its translation: CASSLTGSTDTQYF.

This chain links TRBV6-5 with TRBJ2-1; 7 bases fit TRBD1. The V and J ends lost 0 bases and 6 bases, in that order; junction bases with no gene match: 8. The CDR3 runs to 16 residues. Germline-derived CDR1 and CDR2 are MNHEY and SVGAGI. The CDR3 sequence is CASSYSRGLTGNEQFF. CDR3 DNA: TGTGCCAGCAGTTACTCGAGGGGGCTTACAGGCAATGAGCAGTTCTTC.

This clone was detected a few times. The V gene is TRBV7-3, the J gene TRBJ1-1; no clear D gene. Germline V lookup: CDR1 SGHTA, CDR2 FQGTGA. Trimming stripped 3 bases from V and 0 bases from J, with 8 bases between. This CDR3 comprises 14 residues. CDR3: CASSFRTVNTEAFF. Here the CDR3 DNA reads TGTGCCAGCAGCTTCCGGACGGTGAACACTGAAGCTTTCTTT.

The chain has TRBV4-3 and TRBJ2-7; weak D call: TRBD1 (5 bases). The CDR3 length is 13 residues. Germline values: CDR1 LGHNA, CDR2 YSLEER. V lost 0 bases to trimming and J lost 5 bases, with 8 bases between them. CDR3 sequence: CASSQDRVDEQYF. CDR3 DNA sequence: TGCGCCAGCAGCCAAGACAGGGTGGACGAGCAGTACTTC.

The rearrangement uses TRBV23-1 and TRBJ2-2; TRBD1 agrees at 8 bases. TRBV23-1 is reported as an ORF; its role is uncertain. CDR3 length: 15 amino acids. With 8 bases clipped from V and 2 bases from J, the junction kept 7 bases outside the gene matches. The CDR3 bases are TGCGCCAGCTTCGGGACAGGAGAAAACACCGGGGAGCTGTTTTTT. It encodes CASFGTGENTGELFF.

This chain's CDR3 is CASSLGTGYYGYTF. The CDR3 DNA reads as TGTGCCAGCAGTTTAGGGACAGGGTACTATGGCTACACCTTC. This chain connects TRBV27 to TRBJ1-2; 9 bases line up with TRBD1. With 2 bases clipped from V and 3 bases from J, the junction kept 1 base outside the gene matches. Germline-derived CDR1 and CDR2 are MNHEY and SMNVEV (reference sequence). The CDR3 is 14 residues long.

The chain links TRBV29-1 to TRBJ2-1, with TRBD1 identical over 9 bases. The CDR3 loop spans 14 amino acids. J gave up 3 bases and V 6 bases, and 6 bases lay outside the gene matches. Germline CDR1 is SQVTM and CDR2 is ANQGSEA. CDR3 protein: CSVGGQGGYNEQFF. The CDR3 DNA sequence: TGCAGCGTGGGGGGACAGGGAGGCTACAATGAGCAGTTCTTC.

This sequence joins TRBV6-6 and TRBJ1-4; D gene ambiguous. CDR1 and CDR2 from the germline V gene are MNHNY and SVGAGI (reference sequence). Trimming removed 7 bases from V and 5 bases from J, with 11 bases in between. CDR3 length equals 13 residues. CDR3: CASTSGENEKLFF. CDR3 DNA sequence: TGTGCCAGCACATCCGGGGAGAATGAAAAACTGTTTTTT.

The chain combines TRBV7-9 with TRBJ2-5; D unclear. The V and J ends lost 5 bases and 7 bases respectively, with 20 bases between them. The length of the CDR3 is 15 residues. Germline V CDR1 and CDR2: SEHNR, FQNEAQ (reference sequence). CDR3 residues: CASSPEPVSLGTQYF. As DNA, the CDR3 is TGTGCCAGCAGCCCCGAACCAGTCAGCCTCGGGACCCAGTACTTC.

The CDR3 coding sequence is TGCGCCAGCAGACGAGGGGCAGGGGGCAAGAATGAGCAGTTCTTC. This sequence encodes CASRRGAGGKNEQFF. The chain joins TRBV4-1 to TRBJ2-1; 8 bases agree with TRBD1. The CDR3 covers 15 residues. Germline V gives CDR1 MGHRA, CDR2 YSYEKL. The ends lost 6 bases at V and 7 bases at J; junction bases unmatched: 11.

This clone was seen once. The chain carries TRBV27 and TRBJ2-7; the D gene is possibly TRBD1 (6 bases). Trimming left V 7 bases short and J 3 bases short, with 16 bases between. CDR1 and CDR2 from the germline V gene are MNHEY and SMNVEV (reference sequence). This CDR3 is 14 amino acids long. DNA of the CDR3: TGTGCCAGCACCCGAAGCGCAGGGGACTACGAGCAGTACTTC. It yields the protein CASTRSAGDYEQYF.

V is TRBV6-1 and J is TRBJ2-5; perhaps TRBD1 as D (5 bases). CDR3 size: 18 residues. CDR1 and CDR2 (germline): MNHNS, SASEGT. The V gene lost 3 bases and the J gene lost 0 bases, with 20 bases spanning the gap. CDR3 sequence: CASSDAVVGAQYQETQYF. In DNA, the CDR3 is TGTGCCAGCAGTGATGCGGTGGTAGGGGCCCAATACCAAGAGACCCAGTACTTC.